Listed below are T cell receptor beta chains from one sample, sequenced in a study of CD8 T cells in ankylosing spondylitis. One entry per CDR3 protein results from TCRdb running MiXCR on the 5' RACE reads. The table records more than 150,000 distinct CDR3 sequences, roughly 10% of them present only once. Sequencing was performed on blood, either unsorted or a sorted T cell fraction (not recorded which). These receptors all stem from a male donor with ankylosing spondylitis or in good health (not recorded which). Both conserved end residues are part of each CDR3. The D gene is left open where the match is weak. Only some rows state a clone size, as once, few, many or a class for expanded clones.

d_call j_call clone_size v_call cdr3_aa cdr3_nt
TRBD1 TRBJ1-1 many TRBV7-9 CASSPRRDREAFF TGTGCCAGCAGCCCTCGTCGGGACAGGGAAGCTTTCTTT
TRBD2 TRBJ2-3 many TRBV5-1 CASRGGRAGGDTQYF TGCGCCAGCAGAGGCGGGAGGGCCGGTGGAGATACGCAGTATTTT
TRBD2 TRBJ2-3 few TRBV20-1 CSAHSGGAHITDTQYF TGCAGTGCTCATAGCGGGGGCGCGCATATCACAGATACGCAGTATTTT
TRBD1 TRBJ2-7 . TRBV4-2 CASSQATVGQGAYEQYF TGTGCCAGCAGCCAAGCTACCGTGGGACAGGGGGCCTACGAGCAGTACTTC
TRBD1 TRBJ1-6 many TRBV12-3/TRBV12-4 CASSGLGQLNSPLHF TGTGCCAGCAGTGGGCTGGGACAGCTCAATTCACCCCTCCACTTT
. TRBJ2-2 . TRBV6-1 CASRPTRTGELFF TGTGCCAGCAGGCCTACTAGGACCGGGGAGCTGTTTTTT
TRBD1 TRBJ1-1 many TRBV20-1 CSASRQGAGTEAFF TGCAGTGCTAGTCGTCAGGGGGCGGGAACTGAAGCTTTCTTT
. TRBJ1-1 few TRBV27 CASSLSQGLTTEAFF TGTGCCAGCAGTTTATCTCAGGGTTTGACAACTGAAGCTTTCTTT
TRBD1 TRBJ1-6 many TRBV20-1 CSARDETGRYYNSPLHF TGCAGTGCTAGAGACGAGACAGGGAGATATTATAATTCACCCCTCCACTTT
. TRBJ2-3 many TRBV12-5 CASGLGPRDTDTQYF TGTGCTAGTGGTTTGGGACCCCGGGACACAGATACGCAGTATTTT
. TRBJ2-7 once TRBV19 CASSIGGGATYEQYF TGTGCCAGTAGTATTGGTGGGGGGGCCACCTACGAGCAGTACTTC
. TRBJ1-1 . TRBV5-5 CASTLLPPMNTEAFF TGTGCCAGCACCCTCCTACCCCCCATGAACACTGAAGCTTTCTTT
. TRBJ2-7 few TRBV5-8 CASSLEGGTLEQYF TGTGCCAGCAGCTTGGAAGGGGGGACTCTAGAGCAGTACTTC
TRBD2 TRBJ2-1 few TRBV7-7 CASSLGTSGAYNEQFF TGTGCCAGCAGCTTGGGGACTAGCGGGGCCTACAATGAGCAGTTCTTC
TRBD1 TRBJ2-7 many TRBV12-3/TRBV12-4 CASSLALRQGAREQYF TGTGCCAGCAGTTTAGCGTTGCGACAGGGGGCAAGGGAGCAGTACTTC
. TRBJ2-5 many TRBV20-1 CSARGETQYF TGCAGTGCTCGAGGGGAGACCCAGTACTTC
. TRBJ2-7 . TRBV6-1 CASSEVVEQYF TGTGCCAGCAGTGAAGTGGTCGAGCAGTACTTC
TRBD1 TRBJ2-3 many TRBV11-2 CASSSGTGVPDTQYF TGTGCCAGCAGCTCCGGGACAGGGGTTCCAGATACGCAGTATTTT
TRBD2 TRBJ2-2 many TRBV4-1 CASSQGGVGGRATGELFF TGCGCCAGCAGCCAAGGAGGTGTCGGCGGGAGGGCCACCGGGGAGCTGTTTTTT
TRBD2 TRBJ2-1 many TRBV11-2 CASSPLSGMGNEQFF TGTGCCAGCAGCCCCCTTAGCGGGATGGGCAATGAGCAGTTCTTC
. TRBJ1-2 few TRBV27 CASSLYLGSYGYTF TGTGCCAGCAGTTTATATCTGGGGAGCTATGGCTACACCTTC
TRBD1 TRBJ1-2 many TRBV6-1 CASRNGGTGALSVYGYTF TGTGCCAGCCGGAATGGGGGGACAGGGGCCCTGTCAGTCTATGGCTACACCTTC
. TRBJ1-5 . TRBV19 CASSLSHGGANQPQHF TGTGCCAGTAGCCTGAGCCATGGGGGGGCAAATCAGCCCCAGCATTTT
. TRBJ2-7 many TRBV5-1 CASKRGDRSYEQYF TGCGCCAGCAAGCGGGGGGACAGGTCCTACGAGCAGTACTTC
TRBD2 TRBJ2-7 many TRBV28 CASSSGLAGASMTYEQYF TGTGCCAGCAGTTCAGGACTAGCGGGGGCCTCGATGACCTACGAGCAGTACTTC
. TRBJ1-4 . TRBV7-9 CASSPGTKATNEKLFF TGTGCCAGCAGCCCAGGGACAAAAGCAACTAATGAAAAACTGTTTTTT
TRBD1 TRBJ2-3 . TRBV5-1 CASSLGRGQGPDTQYF TGCGCCAGCAGCTTAGGACGGGGACAGGGGCCAGATACGCAGTATTTT
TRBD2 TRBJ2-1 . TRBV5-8 CASSLGTSGRSGNEQFF TGTGCCAGCAGCTTAGGGACTAGCGGTCGGTCCGGGAATGAGCAGTTCTTC
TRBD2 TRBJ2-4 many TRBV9 CASSPGGNIQYF TGTGCCAGCAGCCCGGGGGGAAACATTCAGTACTTC
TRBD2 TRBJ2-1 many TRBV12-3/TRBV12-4 CASSEGLALNNEQFF TGTGCCAGCAGTGAGGGACTAGCTCTTAATAATGAGCAGTTCTTC
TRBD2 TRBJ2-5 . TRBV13 CASSARLALETQYF TGTGCCAGCAGCGCCAGACTAGCGCTGGAGACCCAGTACTTC
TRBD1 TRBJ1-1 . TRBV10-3 CAIRGDRGTEAFF TGTGCCATCAGGGGGGACAGGGGCACTGAAGCTTTCTTT
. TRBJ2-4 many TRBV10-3 CAISERGEVDIQYF TGTGCCATCAGTGAACGAGGGGAGGTGGACATTCAGTACTTC
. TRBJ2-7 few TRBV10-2 CASRQLGSYEQYF TGCGCCAGCAGACAGCTCGGATCCTACGAGCAGTACTTC
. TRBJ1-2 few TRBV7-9 CASSLGGYTF TGTGCCAGCAGCTTAGGAGGCTACACCTTC
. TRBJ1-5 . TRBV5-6 CASSFGGGNQRQHF TGTGCCAGCAGCTTCGGGGGGGGTAATCAGCGCCAGCATTTT
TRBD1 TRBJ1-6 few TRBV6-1 CASSAGQGRNNSPLHF TGTGCCAGCAGCGCCGGACAGGGGAGGAATAATTCACCCCTCCACTTT
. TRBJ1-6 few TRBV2 CASSEVPGASSPLHF TGTGCCAGCAGTGAAGTCCCTGGCGCTTCCTCACCCCTCCACTTT
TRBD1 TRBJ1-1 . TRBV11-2 CASSLDRRDRDSFF TGTGCCAGCAGCTTAGATCGAAGGGACAGGGATTCTTTCTTT
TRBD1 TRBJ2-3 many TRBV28 CASSIGQGAQYF TGTGCCAGCAGCATAGGACAGGGAGCGCAGTATTTT
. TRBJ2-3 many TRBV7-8 CASSLRATGGTDTQYF TGTGCCAGCAGCTTACGGGCGACGGGTGGTACAGATACGCAGTATTTT
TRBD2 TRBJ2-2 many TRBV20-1 CSAPRLAGGMTGELFF TGCAGTGCTCCTCGACTAGCGGGGGGGATGACCGGGGAGCTGTTTTTT
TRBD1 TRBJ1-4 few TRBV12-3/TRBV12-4 CASSFFGTGDEKLFF TGTGCCAGCAGTTTTTTTGGGACAGGGGATGAAAAACTGTTTTTT
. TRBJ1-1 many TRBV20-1 CSARPHGGRLNTEAFF TGCAGTGCTAGACCGCATGGTGGGCGGTTGAACACTGAAGCTTTCTTT
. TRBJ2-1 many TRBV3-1 CASSLKGLVQFF TGTGCCAGCAGCCTTAAGGGCTTAGTGCAGTTCTTC
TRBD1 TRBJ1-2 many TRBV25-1 CASRNGQDFNYGYTF TGTGCCAGCAGAAATGGACAGGACTTTAACTATGGCTACACCTTC
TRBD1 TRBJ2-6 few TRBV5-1 CASSLARTGRTGANVLTF TGCGCCAGCAGCTTGGCCCGGACAGGCCGCACTGGGGCCAACGTCCTGACTTTC
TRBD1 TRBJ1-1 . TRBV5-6 CASSLGQGRNTEAFF TGTGCCAGCAGCCTGGGACAGGGTAGGAACACTGAAGCTTTCTTT
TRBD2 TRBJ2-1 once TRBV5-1 CASSLRTSDTEQFF TGCGCCAGCAGCTTGAGGACTAGCGACACTGAGCAGTTCTTC
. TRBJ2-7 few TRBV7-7 CASSPGGSGAFEQYF TGTGCCAGCAGCCCCGGGGGCTCTGGGGCCTTCGAGCAGTACTTC
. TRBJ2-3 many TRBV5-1 CASSLAISSDTDTQYF TGCGCCAGCAGCTTGGCCATCTCATCCGACACAGATACGCAGTATTTT
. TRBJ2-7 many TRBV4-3 CASSQDYASTRYF TGCGCCAGCAGCCAAGATTATGCCTCTACTCGGTACTTC
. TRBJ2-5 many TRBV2 CASSLQGRRETQYF TGTGCCAGCAGCCTCCAGGGGCGACGGGAGACCCAGTACTTC
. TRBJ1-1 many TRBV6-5 CASSYGTTPSSAFF TGTGCCAGCAGTTACGGCACTACTCCTAGCTCGGCTTTCTTT
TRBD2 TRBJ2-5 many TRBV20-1 CSAAEDGGAVEETQYF TGCAGTGCTGCTGAAGACGGGGGGGCCGTCGAAGAGACCCAGTACTTC
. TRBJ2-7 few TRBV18 CASSPPTGTPEQYF TGTGCCAGCTCACCGCCGACCGGGACACCCGAGCAGTACTTC
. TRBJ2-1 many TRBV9 CASSSGRNLFNEQFF TGTGCCAGCAGTAGCGGTCGAAACCTCTTCAATGAGCAGTTCTTC
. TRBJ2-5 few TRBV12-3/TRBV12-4 CASSLGQTGEQETQYF TGTGCCAGCAGTTTAGGTCAGACAGGAGAGCAAGAGACCCAGTACTTC
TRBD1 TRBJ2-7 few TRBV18 CASRLGQGANEQYF TGTGCCAGCCGCCTCGGACAGGGGGCCAACGAGCAGTACTTC